This T cell receptor (beta chain) was found in a study of OX40 agonist ivuxolimab in advanced cancers. Study context: Subjects had a mean age of about 57 years, with a range of 23 to 79; less than 90% were male.

Blood draws occurred at baseline, cycle 4 day 1, and cycle 7 day 1. Using immunoSEQ multiplex PCR, the repertoire was profiled, and TCRdb retains in-frame clones only, with some absent. The sample lists about 82,000 clones; 83% were seen once. CDR3 length equals 15 residues. V was clipped by 1 base and J by 10 bases, with 14 bases between them. Germline assignment: CDR1 LGHNA and CDR2 YNFKEQ. The rearrangement links TRBV4-2 to TRBJ1-6, with TRBD1 as a possible D gene (6 bases). This sample comprised CD4+ or CD8+ T cells sorted from blood, obtained in a trial of the OX40 agonist ivuxolimab. This receptor was obtained from an adult with an advanced solid tumor such as melanoma, head and neck, liver or kidney cancer. CDR3 sequence (DNA): TGTGCCAGCAGCCAAGGCAACAGGGAGGGCTCACCCCTCCACTTT. Its protein is CASSQGNREGSPLHF.